This entry lists 29 T cell receptor beta chains sequenced from one sample in a study of T cell repertoires in cytomegalovirus infection. Using its own MiXCR run on the reads, TCRdb lists one record per CDR3 protein. The sample records 700,000 to 900,000 distinct CDR3 sequences, about 29% being singletons. No antigen has been assigned to these receptors. Sequences were derived from cultured CD8+ T cells from PBMCs, sampled from culture after CMV antigen stimulation. These receptors originate from a human donor in good health (CMV status not recorded). Some clones in this sample may be carry-over from other donors' samples.

J is TRBJ2-1 and V is TRBV7-9; 10 bases align to TRBD2. Trimming at V came to 3 bases and at J to 6 bases, leaving 20 bases not matched to a gene. Looked up from germline, CDR1 is SEHNR and CDR2 is FQNEAQ (reference sequence). CDR3 size: 20 residues. The CDR3 DNA is TGTGCCAGCAGCTTTAGTCACCTCATCGCAGCGGGGGGGCTCCCCAATGAGCAGTTCTTC. Protein: CASSFSHLIAAGGLPNEQFF.

This clonotype was seen only a few times. The chain uses TRBV12-3 or TRBV12-4 and TRBJ2-1; D remains unclear. The CDR3 sequence is 14 residues long. The ends were cut back, 3 bases at V and 3 bases at J, with 9 bases in the middle. CDR3: CASSFPGIYNEQFF. As DNA, the CDR3 is TGTGCCAGCAGTTTCCCAGGCATCTACAATGAGCAGTTCTTC.

This clonotype appeared a few times. The gene calls are TRBV7-6 and TRBJ2-1, with TRBD2 matching 12 bases. CDR1 and CDR2 (germline): SGHVS, FNYEAQ. This CDR3 is 16 amino acids long. Trimming cost V 5 bases and J 7 bases; bases outside gene matches: 9. CDR3 bases: TGTGCCAGCAGCGCGGCCCTAGCGGGGGGGCAGAATGAGCAGTTCTTC. It codes for CASSAALAGGQNEQFF.

Worth noting for this clonotype: A read error is possible here, since a much larger clone lies one base away. The chain links TRBV18 to TRBJ1-1; tentatively, D is TRBD1 (6 bases). The germline CDR1 and CDR2 sequences are KGHSH and LQKENI. Deletions cut 10 bases from V and 4 bases from J, with 10 bases between. This CDR3 region has 11 residues. The CDR3 DNA reads TGTGCCACCATCAGGGGCACTGAAGCTTTCTTT. Amino acid sequence: CATIRGTEAFF.

This clonotype was picked up a small number of times. The rearrangement links TRBV7-9 to TRBJ1-2, with D uncertain. This CDR3 has 15 residues. The germline gives CDR1 SEHNR, CDR2 FQNEAQ (reference sequence). V shed 1 base and J shed 0 bases, with 9 bases lying between them. The CDR3 nucleotides are TGTGCCAGCAGCTTAGGAAGGGTCCCTAACTATGGCTACACCTTC. Protein: CASSLGRVPNYGYTF.

The V call is TRBV7-2, the J call TRBJ1-2, with D maybe TRBD1 (5 bases). V was cut by 4 bases and J by 2 bases, with 20 bases left in between. Germline V gene sequence: CDR1 SGHTA, CDR2 FQGNSA. CDR3 size: 17 residues. The CDR3 reads CASSSPLGMTENYGYTF. The CDR3 coding sequence is TGTGCCAGCAGCTCCCCCCTTGGTATGACAGAAAACTATGGCTACACCTTC.

This clonotype was observed a few times. The chain recombines TRBV27 with TRBJ2-3, with a weak D call TRBD1 (6 bases). Germline assignment: CDR1 MNHEY and CDR2 SMNVEV (reference sequence). The CDR3 sequence is 16 residues long. V gave up 4 bases and J gave up 2 bases, with 16 bases separating them. CDR3 in amino acids: CASSYTGSRSTDTQYF. CDR3 nucleotides: TGTGCCAGCAGTTACACAGGGAGTCGTTCCACAGATACGCAGTATTTT.

This clonotype was found a few times. The rearrangement links TRBV6-5 to TRBJ2-2; 7 bases align to TRBD1. With V trimmed by 2 bases and J by 6 bases, 3 bases remained unmatched. CDR3 size: 14 residues. The V gene's germline CDR1 is MNHEY and CDR2 SVGAGI. CDR3 amino acids: CASSYVTGAGELFF. The CDR3 region has the DNA TGTGCCAGCAGTTACGTTACAGGGGCCGGGGAGCTGTTTTTT.

This clonotype was seen more than once but under ten times. A junction boundary mismatches the germline segment, possibly from a read error. The chain employs TRBV7-7 and TRBJ2-5, with TRBD2 as a possible D gene (7 bases). CDR3 length equals 16 residues. CDR1 is SSHAT, CDR2 FNYEAQ, per germline (reference sequence). The CDR3: CASSLGEGGTKETQYF. The CDR3, as DNA: TGTGCTAGCAGCTTGGGGGAGGGGGGGACGAAAGAGACCCAGTACTTC.

The V gene is TRBV7-4, the J gene TRBJ2-1; D not certain. The CDR3 runs 14 residues. Germline values: CDR1 SGHVT, CDR2 SQSDAQ. The V and J ends lost 8 bases and 7 bases respectively, with 18 bases between them. The CDR3 is CASRAHRNLNEQFF. The CDR3 coding sequence is TGTGCCAGCCGGGCTCACAGAAATTTAAATGAGCAGTTCTTC.

This chain links TRBV7-9 with TRBJ2-5; D perhaps matches TRBD1 (5 bases). CDR1 SEHNR and CDR2 FQNEAQ come from the germline V gene (reference sequence). The CDR3 sequence is 14 residues long. The germline V and J ends were trimmed by 2 bases and 2 bases, with 9 bases remaining between them. In DNA form, the CDR3 reads TGTGCCAGCAGCTTAAAAGGGGTGCAAGAGACCCAGTACTTC. This gives the protein CASSLKGVQETQYF.

The CDR3 DNA follows: TGTGCCAGCAGCTTACCCTCCTGGACCGGGGAGCTGTTTTTT. It is translated as CASSLPSWTGELFF. The chain is built from TRBV7-9 and TRBJ2-2; D uncertain. The CDR3 has 14 residues. V gave up 2 bases and J gave up 5 bases, with 9 bases separating them. Germline V gene sequence: CDR1 SEHNR, CDR2 FQNEAQ (reference sequence).

This chain uses TRBV15 with TRBJ1-5, with 7 nucleotides matching TRBD1. The length of the CDR3 is 16 residues. The J segment lost 2 bases and the V segment lost 3 bases, leaving 7 bases of the junction unmatched. Looked up from germline, CDR1 is LNHNV and CDR2 is YYDKDF (reference sequence). For the CDR3, the DNA is TGTGCCACCAGCAGGGAAGGAGGGGGCCGCAATCAGCCCCAGCATTTT. Protein: CATSREGGGRNQPQHF. Looking up the rest from reference TRBV15 and TRBJ1-5 gives the full variable domain: DAMVIQNPRYQVTQFGKPVTLSCSQTLNHNVMYWYQQKSSQAPKLLFHYYDKDFNNEADTPDNFQSRRPNTSFCFLDIRSPGLGDTAMYLCATSREGGGRNQPQHFGDGTRLSIL.

The chain uses TRBV7-9 and TRBJ2-3; D is perhaps TRBD2 (6 bases). Trimming removed 4 bases at V and 3 bases at J, with 20 bases between. CDR1 SEHNR and CDR2 FQNEAQ come from the germline V gene (reference sequence). There are 17 residues in the CDR3. The CDR3 DNA reads as TGTGCCAGCAGCTCCAAAGTCGAAGGGGAGGAGACAGATACGCAGTATTTT. Protein: CASSSKVEGEETDTQYF. The entire variable domain, with the rest obtained from reference TRBV7-9 and TRBJ2-3, is as follows: DTGVSQNPRHKITKRGQNVTFRCDPISEHNRLYWYRQTLGQGPEFLTYFQNEAQLEKSRLLSDRFSAERPKGSFSTLEIQRTEQGDSAMYLCASSSKVEGEETDTQYFGPGTRLTVL.

This clonotype was seen a handful of times. CDR3 in DNA: TGTGCCACCAGTGATGTTCAGGGGGAAGCCAAAAACATTCAGTACTTC. Its translation: CATSDVQGEAKNIQYF. The chain is built from TRBV24-1 and TRBJ2-4; 7 bases fit TRBD1. This CDR3 region has 16 residues. Germline trimming cut 3 bases from V and 0 bases from J; bases unmatched to any gene: 4. Germline V CDR1 and CDR2: KGHDR, SFDVKD.

This rearrangement joins TRBV7-6 to TRBJ1-1; D might be TRBD1 (5 bases). Trimming removed 4 bases at V and 3 bases at J, with 15 bases between. The length of the CDR3 is 15 residues. Per the germline V gene, CDR1 is SGHVS and CDR2 is FNYEAQ. Written as DNA, the CDR3 is TGTGCCAGCAGCTCCCCCGCGGGGCGATACACTGAAGCTTTCTTT. Its protein is CASSSPAGRYTEAFF.

The rearrangement joins TRBV19 to TRBJ1-1; D is uncertain. Looked up from germline, CDR1 is LNHDA and CDR2 is SQIVND (reference sequence). V lost 5 bases, J lost 1 base, and 14 bases lay in between. The CDR3 covers 15 residues. CDR3 nucleotide sequence: TGTGCCAGTAGTTATAGGCCCCTGAAGAACACTGAAGCTTTCTTT. The encoded protein is CASSYRPLKNTEAFF. Looking up the rest from reference TRBV19 and TRBJ1-1 gives the full variable domain: DGGITQSPKYLFRKEGQNVTLSCEQNLNHDAMYWYRQDPGQGLRLIYYSQIVNDFQKGDIAEGYSVSREKKESFPLTVTSAQKNPTAFYLCASSYRPLKNTEAFFGQGTRLTVV.

This chain joins TRBV28 and TRBJ2-5, with a tentative D call TRBD2 (5 bases). Germline loops: CDR1 MDHEN, CDR2 SYDVKM. The CDR3 extends over 16 amino acids. Deletions cut 3 bases from V and 1 base from J, with 15 bases between. This CDR3 is CASSFPSGIIQETQYF. The CDR3 DNA is TGTGCCAGCAGTTTTCCCAGCGGAATTATCCAAGAGACCCAGTACTTC.

The chain couples TRBV4-1 to TRBJ2-1, with D maybe TRBD1 (5 bases). This CDR3 spans 13 amino acids. V lost 3 bases and J lost 7, with 10 bases in between. The germline gives CDR1 MGHRA, CDR2 YSYEKL. The CDR3 spells CASSQDQGNEQFF. CDR3 nucleotide sequence: TGCGCCAGCAGCCAGGACCAGGGAAATGAGCAGTTCTTC.

This chain links TRBV7-2 with TRBJ2-3; maybe TRBD2 (5 bases). Trimming took off 1 base at V and 0 bases at J, with 11 bases between the two ends. The length of the CDR3 is 16 residues. CDR1 and CDR2 (germline): SGHTA, FQGNSA. CDR3 in amino acids: CASSLGTSRSTDTQYF. CDR3 DNA: TGTGCCAGCAGCTTAGGAACTAGTAGGAGCACAGATACGCAGTATTTT.

This clonotype was seen ten or more times. The junction departs from the called germline gene at one end, perhaps through a read error. The chain carries TRBV7-6 and TRBJ2-1; D not certain. This CDR3 has 13 residues. Germline V gene sequence: CDR1 SGHVS, CDR2 FNYEAQ. In DNA form, the CDR3 reads TGTGCTAGCAGCTTAAGCCCTCGAAATGAGCAGTTCTTC. It yields the protein CASSLSPRNEQFF.

This clonotype has a handful of counts. V and J are TRBV6-1 and TRBJ2-5, with TRBD2 identical over 10 bases. The CDR3 covers 15 residues. The V gene's germline CDR1 is MNHNS and CDR2 SASEGT. The V segment lost 5 bases and the J segment 5 bases; nucleotides outside the gene matches: 8. CDR3 region: CASSRERGGLETQYF. The CDR3, as DNA: TGTGCCAGCAGTAGGGAGCGGGGGGGCCTGGAGACCCAGTACTTC.

This clonotype has more than one count but fewer than ten. The rearrangement joins TRBV20-1 to TRBJ1-2; 9 bases line up with TRBD1. Trimming removed 6 bases from V and 6 bases from J; junction bases left unmatched: 14. There are 15 residues in the CDR3. CDR1 is DFQATT, CDR2 SNEGSKA, per germline (reference sequence). Written as DNA, the CDR3 is TGCAGTGCGATGAACTCTGGGACAGGGATTGATGGCTACACCTTC. Amino acids: CSAMNSGTGIDGYTF.

There are many counts of this clonotype. The J gene is TRBJ1-1, the V gene TRBV7-2; D is ambiguous. V lost 1 base, J lost 0 bases, and 6 bases lay in between. This CDR3 is built from 14 residues. CDR1 and CDR2 (germline): SGHTA, FQGNSA. The CDR3 here is CASSLVLLNTEAFF. The CDR3 region has the DNA TGTGCCAGCAGCTTAGTGTTATTGAACACTGAAGCTTTCTTT. Variable domain in full (rest from reference TRBV7-2 and TRBJ1-1): GAGVSQSPSNKVTEKGKDVELRCDPISGHTALYWYRQSLGQGLEFLIYFQGNSAPDKSGLPSDRFSAERTGGSVSTLTIQRTQQEDSAVYLCASSLVLLNTEAFFGQGTRLTVV.

This clonotype was recorded once. Given a much more abundant clone one base away, this may be a read error. The rearrangement joins TRBV7-2 to TRBJ2-7; D gene uncertain. Germline V lookup: CDR1 SGHTA, CDR2 FQGNSA. V was shortened by 0 bases and J by 3 bases, with 6 bases between the two germline ends. The CDR3 is made up of 13 amino acids. CDR3 in DNA: TGTGCCAGCAGCTTAGCGAACGACTACGAGCAGTACTTC. It is translated as CASSLANDYEQYF.

This clonotype was seen at least ten times. V gene TRBV7-8 combines with J gene TRBJ1-1, with D perhaps TRBD1 (5 bases). The CDR3 is made up of 18 amino acids. Per the germline V gene, CDR1 is SGHVS and CDR2 is FQNEAQ. The ends were cut back, 0 bases at V and 0 bases at J, with 17 bases in the middle. The CDR3 protein is CASSLARAGPKLNTEAFF. CDR3 DNA sequence: TGTGCCAGCAGCTTAGCGAGGGCAGGGCCAAAGCTGAACACTGAAGCTTTCTTT.

This rearrangement joins TRBV27 to TRBJ1-1, with D tentatively TRBD1 (5 bases). The length of the CDR3 is 15 residues. Germline values: CDR1 MNHEY, CDR2 SMNVEV (reference sequence). Trimming shortened V by 2 bases and J by 0 bases, and 10 bases separated the two germline ends. DNA of the CDR3: TGTGCCAGCAGTTTAGGGTCAGGGATGAACACTGAAGCTTTCTTT. Translation: CASSLGSGMNTEAFF.

The chain has TRBV20-1 and TRBJ2-1, with TRBD1 identical over 10 bases. V gave up 5 bases and J gave up 0 bases; unmatched junction bases: 4. Per germline, CDR1 DFQATT and CDR2 SNEGSKA (reference sequence). This CDR3 spans 15 amino acids. For the CDR3, the DNA is TGCAGTGCTCGCTGGACAGGGGGCTCCTACAATGAGCAGTTCTTC. Protein sequence: CSARWTGGSYNEQFF.

The chain carries TRBV20-1 and TRBJ2-1, with 8 nucleotides matching TRBD2. Germline trimming cut 0 bases from V and 14 bases from J; bases unmatched to any gene: 12. The CDR3 is made up of 14 amino acids. Germline assignment: CDR1 DFQATT and CDR2 SNEGSKA (reference sequence). CDR3 sequence: CSARDYVAGFGEFF. The CDR3 DNA follows: TGCAGTGCTAGAGATTATGTAGCGGGGTTCGGGGAGTTCTTC.